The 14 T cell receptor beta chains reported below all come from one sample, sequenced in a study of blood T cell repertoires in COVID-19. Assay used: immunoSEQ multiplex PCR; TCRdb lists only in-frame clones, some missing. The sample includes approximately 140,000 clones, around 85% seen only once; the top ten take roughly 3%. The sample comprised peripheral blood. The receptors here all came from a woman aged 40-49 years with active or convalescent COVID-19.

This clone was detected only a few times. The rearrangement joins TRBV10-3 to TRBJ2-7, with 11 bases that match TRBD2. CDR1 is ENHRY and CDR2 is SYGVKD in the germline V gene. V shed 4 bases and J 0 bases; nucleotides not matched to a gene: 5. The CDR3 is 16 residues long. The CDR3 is CAISATSGRTSYEQYF. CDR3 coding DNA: TGTGCCATCAGTGCTACTAGCGGGAGAACCTCCTACGAGCAGTACTTC.

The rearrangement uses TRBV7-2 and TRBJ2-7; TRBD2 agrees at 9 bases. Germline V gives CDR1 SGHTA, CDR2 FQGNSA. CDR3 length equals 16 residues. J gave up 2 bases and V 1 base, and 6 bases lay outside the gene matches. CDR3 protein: CASSLVSGGGAYEQYF. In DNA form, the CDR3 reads TGTGCCAGCAGCTTAGTTTCTGGCGGGGGGGCCTACGAGCAGTACTTC.

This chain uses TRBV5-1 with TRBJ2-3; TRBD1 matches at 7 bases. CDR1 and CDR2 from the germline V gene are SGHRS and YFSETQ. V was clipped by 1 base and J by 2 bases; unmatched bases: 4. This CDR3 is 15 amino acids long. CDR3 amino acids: CASSLTTGTTDTQYF. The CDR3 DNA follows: TGCGCCAGCAGCTTGACGACAGGGACCACAGATACGCAGTATTTT.

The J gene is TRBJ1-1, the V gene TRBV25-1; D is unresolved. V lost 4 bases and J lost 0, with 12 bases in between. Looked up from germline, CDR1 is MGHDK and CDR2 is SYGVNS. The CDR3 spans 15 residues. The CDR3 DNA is TGTGCCAGCAGTGGACGGGAGAATATGAACACTGAAGCTTTCTTT. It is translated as CASSGRENMNTEAFF.

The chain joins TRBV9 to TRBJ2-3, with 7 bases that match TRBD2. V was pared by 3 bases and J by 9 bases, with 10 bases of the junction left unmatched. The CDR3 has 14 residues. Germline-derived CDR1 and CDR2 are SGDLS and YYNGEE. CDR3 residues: CASSGDFPGGTQYF. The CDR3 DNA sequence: TGTGCCAGCAGCGGGGACTTTCCCGGGGGGACGCAGTATTTT.

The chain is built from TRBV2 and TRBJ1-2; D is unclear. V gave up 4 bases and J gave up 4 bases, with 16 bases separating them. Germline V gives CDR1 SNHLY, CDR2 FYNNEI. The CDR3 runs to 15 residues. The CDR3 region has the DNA TGTGCCAGCAGTGCCGATCACAGACCCCGCTATGGCTACACCTTC. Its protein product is CASSADHRPRYGYTF.

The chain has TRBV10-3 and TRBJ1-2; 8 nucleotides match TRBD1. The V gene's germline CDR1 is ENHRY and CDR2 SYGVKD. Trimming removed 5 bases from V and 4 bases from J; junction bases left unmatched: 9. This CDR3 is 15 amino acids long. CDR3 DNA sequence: TGTGCCATCAGTCCAGGGGGCAGGGGAATCTATGGCTACACCTTC. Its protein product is CAISPGGRGIYGYTF.

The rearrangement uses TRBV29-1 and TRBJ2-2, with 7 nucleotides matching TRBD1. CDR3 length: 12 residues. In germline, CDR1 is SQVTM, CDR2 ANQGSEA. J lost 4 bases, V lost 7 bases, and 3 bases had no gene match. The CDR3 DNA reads TGCAGCGGATGGACAGGCACCGGGGAGCTGTTTTTT. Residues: CSGWTGTGELFF.

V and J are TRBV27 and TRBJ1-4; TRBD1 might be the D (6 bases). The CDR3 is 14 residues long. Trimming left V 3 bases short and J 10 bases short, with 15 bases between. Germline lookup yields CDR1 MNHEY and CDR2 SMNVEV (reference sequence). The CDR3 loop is CASSFGAGDGKLFF. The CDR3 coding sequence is TGTGCCAGCAGTTTTGGGGCAGGGGACGGAAAACTGTTTTTT.

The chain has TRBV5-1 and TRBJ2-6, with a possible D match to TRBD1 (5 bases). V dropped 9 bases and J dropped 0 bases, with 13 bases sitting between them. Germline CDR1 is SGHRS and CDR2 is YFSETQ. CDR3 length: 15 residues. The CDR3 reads CATAMTASGANVLTF. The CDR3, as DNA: TGCGCCACCGCGATGACAGCCTCTGGGGCCAACGTCCTGACTTTC.

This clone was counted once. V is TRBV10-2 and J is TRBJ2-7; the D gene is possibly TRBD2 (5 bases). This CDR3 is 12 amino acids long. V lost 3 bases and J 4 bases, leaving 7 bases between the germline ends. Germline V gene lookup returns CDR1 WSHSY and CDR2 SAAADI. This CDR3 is CASSEVAYEQYF. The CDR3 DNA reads TGCGCCAGCAGTGAAGTAGCGTACGAGCAGTACTTC.

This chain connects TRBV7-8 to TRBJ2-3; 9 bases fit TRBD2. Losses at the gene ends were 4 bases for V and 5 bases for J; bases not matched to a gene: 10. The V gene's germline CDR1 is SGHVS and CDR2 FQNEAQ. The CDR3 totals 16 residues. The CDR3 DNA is TGTGCCAGCAGCTCCCCCCTAGCGGGGCGGGGAGATACGCAGTATTTT. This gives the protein CASSSPLAGRGDTQYF.

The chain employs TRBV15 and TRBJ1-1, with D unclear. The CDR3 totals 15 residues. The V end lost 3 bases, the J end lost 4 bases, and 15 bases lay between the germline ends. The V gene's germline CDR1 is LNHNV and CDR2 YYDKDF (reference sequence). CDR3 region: CATSRAREGTTEAFF. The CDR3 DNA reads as TGTGCCACCAGCAGGGCTCGGGAGGGCACCACTGAAGCTTTCTTT.

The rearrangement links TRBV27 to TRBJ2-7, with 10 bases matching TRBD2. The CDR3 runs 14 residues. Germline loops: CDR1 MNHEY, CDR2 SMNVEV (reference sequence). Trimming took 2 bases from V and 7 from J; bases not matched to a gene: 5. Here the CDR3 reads CASSLLAGAGEQYF. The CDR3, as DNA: TGTGCCAGCAGTTTACTAGCGGGAGCGGGAGAGCAGTACTTC.